The present entry profiles one TCR beta chain with its context. The data originate from a study of control samples from healthy donors and cancer patients. TCRdb's copy holds only in-frame clones and misses some; the assay was immunoSEQ multiplex PCR. The sample includes about 39,000 clones, over 70% seen only once; the top ten take roughly a fifth. This CDR3 has 15 residues. Per the germline V gene, CDR1 is MNHEY and CDR2 is SVGAGI. Trimming removed 0 bases at V and 1 base at J, with 8 bases between. The V and J genes are TRBV6-5 and TRBJ2-3; the D gene could be TRBD1 or TRBD2 (6 bases each). The sequencing input was PBMCs. The source of this sequence is a woman aged 60-70 years with lung cancer. The DNA of the CDR3 is TGTGCCAGCAGTTACTCGAGGGGGGGCACAGATACGCAGTATTTT. Encoded protein: CASSYSRGGTDTQYF.